The clone carrying this T cell receptor beta chain was recorded only once. Methods used by the authors: Amplification from reference gene primers served as the basis for estimated nucleated cell counts. The table came from immunoSEQ multiplex PCR; TCRdb's copy has only in-frame clones and leaves some out. V and J calls and clone size follow that table, whereas D and trimming were derived from the DNA. The sample includes some 250,000 clones, 88% of them seen just once. The data originate from a study of blood T cell repertoires in COVID-19. Study-level information: The United States, Italy and Spain were the sources of the acute and convalescent COVID-19 samples. T cells, B-cell-depleted T cells, or PBMCs provided the cDNA or gDNA that served as material.

The CDR3 length is 11 residues. Trimming shortened V by 5 bases and J by 4 bases, and 8 bases separated the two germline ends. Germline CDR1 DFQATT, CDR2 SNEGSKA (reference sequence). The receptor was derived from a human donor in a cohort sampled during active COVID-19. The V call is TRBV20-1, the J call TRBJ2-5; perhaps TRBD1 as D (5 bases). The sequencing input was peripheral blood. Written as DNA, the CDR3 is TGCAGTGCTGGGGCAGGAGAGACCCAGTACTTC. Amino acid sequence: CSAGAGETQYF.